This T cell receptor (beta chain) was sequenced for a study of T cell changes during pregnancy in multiple sclerosis. The germline CDR1 and CDR2 sequences are DFQATT and SNEGSKA (reference sequence). Trimming took off 4 bases at V and 6 bases at J, with 7 bases between the two ends. The CDR3 totals 11 residues. The repertoire was sequenced with immunoSEQ multiplex PCR; TCRdb's copy has only in-frame clones and lacks some. The sample has 50,000 to 65,000 clones, about 90% seen once. The sequence was obtained from a female donor with multiple sclerosis, enrolled in a pregnancy study. The sample here was CD4+ T cells from peripheral blood mononuclear cells, taken in the first trimester of pregnancy. The J gene is TRBJ2-1, the V gene TRBV20-1; possibly TRBD2 for D (6 bases). DNA of the CDR3: TGCAGTGCTACGACTAGCAATGAGCAGTTCTTC. Protein sequence: CSATTSNEQFF.